Below, 14 T cell receptor beta chains from the same sample are listed, as sequenced in a study of shared clonotypes between healthy human individuals. Using immunoSEQ multiplex PCR, the repertoire was profiled, and TCRdb retains in-frame clones only, with some absent. The sample has about 2.1 million clones, about 92% seen once. The naive CD8 subset, CD45RO-negative cells positively selected for CCR7, excluded terminally differentiated effector memory CD45RA+ cells. The source material was naive CD8+ T cells from PBMCs. All receptors come from a man between 18 and 29 years old in good health. Some clones in this sample may be carry-over from other donors' samples.

This clone was found once. The chain is built from TRBV7-9 and TRBJ2-1; TRBD2 matches 13 bases. The CDR3 extends over 14 amino acids. V was clipped by 6 bases and J by 8 bases; unmatched bases: 4. Germline V gene sequence: CDR1 SEHNR, CDR2 FQNEAQ (reference sequence). CDR3 loop: CASRGTSGVDEQFF. CDR3 DNA: TGTGCCAGCAGGGGGACTAGCGGGGTGGATGAGCAGTTCTTC.

As for this clone: Other DNA sequences in this specimen translate into the identical CDR3. This chain links TRBV9 with TRBJ2-1, with 10 bases that match TRBD2. The CDR3 sequence is 15 residues long. V lost 2 bases, J lost 4 bases, and 3 bases stayed unmatched. Germline V gene data show CDR1 as SGDLS and CDR2 as YYNGEE. CDR3 coding DNA: TGTGCCAGCAGCGTTGGACTAGCGGAATACAATGAGCAGTTCTTC. It encodes CASSVGLAEYNEQFF. Based on the CDR3 plus reference TRBV9 and TRBJ2-1, the full variable domain is DSGVTQTPKHLITATGQRVTLRCSPRSGDLSVYWYQQSLDQGLQFLIQYYNGEERAKGNILERFSAQQFPDLHSELNLSSLELGDSALYFCASSVGLAEYNEQFFGPGTRLTVL.

This clone was recorded only once. The chain has TRBV25-1 and TRBJ2-3; TRBD2 might be the D (5 bases). V lost 1 base and J lost 5, with 13 bases in between. Germline V gene lookup returns CDR1 MGHDK and CDR2 SYGVNS. CDR3 length: 15 amino acids. The CDR3 loop reads CASSEWSSGVDTQYF. For the CDR3, the DNA is TGTGCCAGCAGTGAATGGTCCAGCGGCGTAGATACGCAGTATTTT. The variable domain in full, completed from reference TRBV25-1 and TRBJ2-3, reads EADIYQTPRYLVIGTGKKITLECSQTMGHDKMYWYQQDPGMELHLIHYSYGVNSTEKGDLSSESTVSRIRTEHFPLTLESARPSHTSQYLCASSEWSSGVDTQYFGPGTRLTVL.

This rearrangement joins TRBV9 to TRBJ2-1; D unclear. The CDR3 length is 14 residues. In germline, CDR1 is SGDLS, CDR2 YYNGEE. V was trimmed by 0 bases and J by 4 bases, leaving 8 bases between them. The CDR3 protein is CASSVGRRYNEQFF. As DNA, the CDR3 is TGTGCCAGCAGCGTAGGACGGAGATACAATGAGCAGTTCTTC. The complete variable domain, with remaining parts taken from reference TRBV9 and TRBJ2-1, reads DSGVTQTPKHLITATGQRVTLRCSPRSGDLSVYWYQQSLDQGLQFLIQYYNGEERAKGNILERFSAQQFPDLHSELNLSSLELGDSALYFCASSVGRRYNEQFFGPGTRLTVL.

This chain joins TRBV7-2 and TRBJ1-1; D call uncertain. The V gene lost 4 bases and the J gene lost 0 bases, with 12 bases spanning the gap. In germline, CDR1 is SGHTA, CDR2 FQGNSA. CDR3 length: 15 residues. CDR3 bases: TGTGCCAGCAGCTCCACCCTGGGCCTGAACACTGAAGCTTTCTTT. This encodes CASSSTLGLNTEAFF. Together with reference TRBV7-2 and TRBJ1-1, the CDR3 gives the full variable domain: GAGVSQSPSNKVTEKGKDVELRCDPISGHTALYWYRQSLGQGLEFLIYFQGNSAPDKSGLPSDRFSAERTGGSVSTLTIQRTQQEDSAVYLCASSSTLGLNTEAFFGQGTRLTVV.

The V call is TRBV11-2, the J call TRBJ2-7; 9 bases are shared with TRBD1. This CDR3 contains 16 residues. V shed 1 base and J 5 bases; nucleotides not matched to a gene: 9. The germline V gene has CDR1 SGHAT and CDR2 FQNNGV. CDR3 region: CASSLGPDRGFNEQYF. In nucleotides, the CDR3 is TGTGCCAGCAGCTTAGGACCGGACAGGGGTTTCAACGAGCAGTACTTC.

The V gene is TRBV4-1, the J gene TRBJ2-7; D may correspond to TRBD1 or TRBD2 (5 bases each). Germline V gives CDR1 MGHRA, CDR2 YSYEKL. Trimming took off 5 bases at V and 2 bases at J, with 13 bases between the two ends. The CDR3 runs 14 residues. CDR3 in amino acids: CASSAPGRAYEQYF. The CDR3 nucleotides are TGCGCCAGCAGCGCGCCGGGACGGGCCTACGAGCAGTACTTC.

V usage is TRBV9 and J usage is TRBJ2-2, with D unclear. V dropped 0 bases and J dropped 6 bases, with 12 bases sitting between them. The CDR3 spans 15 residues. Looked up from germline, CDR1 is SGDLS and CDR2 is YYNGEE. CDR3 protein: CASSVVGSLSGELFF. Written as DNA, the CDR3 is TGTGCCAGCAGCGTAGTTGGTAGCTTGTCCGGGGAGCTGTTTTTT.

The chain combines TRBV13 with TRBJ2-7; TRBD2 might be the D (5 bases). This CDR3 spans 14 amino acids. The V end lost 5 bases, the J end lost 1 base, and 12 bases lay between the germline ends. Per germline, CDR1 PRHDT and CDR2 FYEKMQ (reference sequence). CDR3 coding DNA: TGTGCCAGCAGCCCTCGAGCGGCGTCCTACGAGCAGTACTTC. This encodes CASSPRAASYEQYF.

As to this clone: The same CDR3 is also encoded by other DNA sequences in this sample. The chain couples TRBV19 to TRBJ2-2, with 9 nucleotides matching TRBD1. The CDR3 is 16 amino acids. J gave up 0 bases and V 6 bases, and 5 bases lay outside the gene matches. Germline CDR1 LNHDA, CDR2 SQIVND (reference sequence). The CDR3: CASSIRTGANTGELFF. DNA of the CDR3: TGTGCCAGTAGCATCCGGACAGGGGCGAACACCGGGGAGCTGTTTTTT.

V is TRBV5-6 and J is TRBJ1-2; tentatively, D is TRBD1 (5 bases). Per germline, CDR1 SGHDT and CDR2 YYEEEE. Trimming took off 0 bases at V and 8 bases at J, with 14 bases between the two ends. The CDR3 has 14 amino acids. Here the CDR3 reads CASSLATGVGGYTF. The CDR3 DNA sequence: TGTGCCAGCAGCTTGGCCACGGGGGTCGGAGGCTACACCTTC.

This chain joins TRBV27 and TRBJ2-7; D unresolved. Trimming shortened V by 1 base and J by 4 bases, and 14 bases separated the two germline ends. CDR3 length equals 15 residues. Germline CDR1 and CDR2: MNHEY and SMNVEV (reference sequence). CDR3 amino acids: CASSLYPANPYEQYF. The CDR3, as DNA: TGTGCCAGCAGTTTATACCCAGCCAACCCTTACGAGCAGTACTTC.

The chain joins TRBV7-8 to TRBJ2-1; D is unresolved. Trimming took off 7 bases at V and 10 bases at J, with 17 bases between the two ends. Germline lookup yields CDR1 SGHVS and CDR2 FQNEAQ. This CDR3 has 13 residues. The CDR3 nucleotides are TGTGCCAGCACCCGGATGGTTTCTTACGAGCAGTTCTTC. It translates to CASTRMVSYEQFF.

J is TRBJ2-7 and V is TRBV7-9; D unresolved. Trimming removed 4 bases at V and 3 bases at J, with 10 bases between. This CDR3 is built from 13 residues. Germline assignment: CDR1 SEHNR and CDR2 FQNEAQ (reference sequence). The CDR3 bases are TGTGCCAGCAGCTCCGGTGCAAACTACGAGCAGTACTTC. Translated: CASSSGANYEQYF.